This T cell receptor (beta chain) was found in a study of regulatory T cells in long-lasting Graves disease. This clonotype has a handful of counts. Stated time point: newly diagnosed GD, antithyroid drugs for less than 3 months. RNA extracted from PBMCs served as the sequencing template. Germline V gene sequence: CDR1 SGDLS, CDR2 YYNGEE. Trimming left V 3 bases short and J 0 bases short, with 12 bases between. The CDR3 length is 16 residues. Both iRepertoire HTBI primers and Arm-PCR of CDR3 regions were used to build the TCR beta libraries. As originally analysed: Among the samples, 50 to 80 TRBV and approximately 13 TRBJ segments were identified. From the multiplex PCR reads, TCRdb called clonotypes with MiXCR, one entry per CDR3 protein. The V and J calls reflect TCRdb's pipeline rather than the authors' work. This repertoire shows 390,000 or so distinct CDR3 sequences, about 12% found once; its top ten account for approximately 19%.

The same specimen was also included in a second study, on T cells in Graves' hyperthyroidism and ophthalmopathy.

This specimen was peripheral blood mononuclear cells (PBMCs), taken at new diagnosis, from a patient treated with antithyroid drugs. This chain uses TRBV9 with TRBJ2-2, with D maybe TRBD1 (6 bases). The sequence came from a woman aged 18-30 years with Graves disease. The CDR3 protein is CASSDRTVSNTGELFF. DNA for the CDR3: TGTGCCAGCAGCGACCGGACAGTTTCGAACACCGGGGAGCTGTTTTTT.